This T cell receptor beta chain was observed in a study of CD8 T cells in Susac syndrome. Trimming stripped 5 bases from V and 6 bases from J, with 10 bases between. The length of the CDR3 is 13 residues. From germline, CDR1 is SGHAT and CDR2 FQDESV (reference sequence). The CD8+ and CD4+ T cells were negatively isolated, with the TEMRA cells enriched by FACS. RNA totalling about 0.45 to 1 ug underwent reverse transcription with random hexamers. Coverage of TCR beta CDR3 amplification by immunoSEQ multiplex PCR extended to 54 Vbeta and 13 Jbeta. TCRdb used MiXCR to reprocess the immunoSEQ multiplex PCR reads, holding one entry per CDR3 protein. Among hundreds of thousands of distinct CDR3 sequences listed, 93% were seen once. In its sample, this clonotype was seen a few times.

This receptor was taken from a human donor with multiple sclerosis. The sample comprised CD4+ T cells from PBMCs. This sequence joins TRBV11-1 and TRBJ2-2, with D possibly being TRBD1 or TRBD2 (5 bases each). In DNA, the CDR3 is TGTGCCAGCAGCCAGGGACCTGCCGGGGAGCTGTTTTTT. Encoded protein: CASSQGPAGELFF. The variable domain in full, completed from reference TRBV11-1 and TRBJ2-2, reads EAEVAQSPRYKITEKSQAVAFWCDPISGHATLYWYRQILGQGPELLVQFQDESVVDDSQLPKDRFSAERLKGVDSTLKIQPAELGDSAMYLCASSQGPAGELFFGEGSRLTVL.